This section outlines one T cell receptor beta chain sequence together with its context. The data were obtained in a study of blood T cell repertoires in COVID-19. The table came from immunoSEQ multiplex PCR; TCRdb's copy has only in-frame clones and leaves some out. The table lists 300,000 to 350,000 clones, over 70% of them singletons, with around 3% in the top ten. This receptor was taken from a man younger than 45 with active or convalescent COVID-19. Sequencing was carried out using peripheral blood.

Here the CDR3 DNA reads TGTGCCAGCAGCTTAGCGAGAACAGCGGGTAGCGGGAGCTACGAGCAGTACTTC. The encoded protein is CASSLARTAGSGSYEQYF. The chain links TRBV7-9 to TRBJ2-7; TRBD2 matches at 9 bases. From germline, CDR1 is SEHNR and CDR2 FQNEAQ (reference sequence). This CDR3 comprises 18 residues. V was clipped by 0 bases and J by 3 bases; unmatched bases: 12.